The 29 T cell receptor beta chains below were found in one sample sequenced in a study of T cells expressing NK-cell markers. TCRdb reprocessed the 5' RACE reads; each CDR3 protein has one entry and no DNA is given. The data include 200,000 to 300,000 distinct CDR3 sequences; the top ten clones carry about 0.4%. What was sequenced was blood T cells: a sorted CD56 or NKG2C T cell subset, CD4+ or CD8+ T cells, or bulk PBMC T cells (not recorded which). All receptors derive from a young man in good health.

CDR3 sequence: CASSNTVYGYTF. The chain carries TRBV19 and TRBJ1-2. Germline V gene sequence: CDR1 LNHDA, CDR2 SQIVND (reference sequence). The CDR3 has 12 residues.

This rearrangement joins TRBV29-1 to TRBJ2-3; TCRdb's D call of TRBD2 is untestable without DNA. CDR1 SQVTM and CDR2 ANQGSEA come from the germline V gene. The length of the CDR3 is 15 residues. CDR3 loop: CSVDVLAGRPDTQYF.

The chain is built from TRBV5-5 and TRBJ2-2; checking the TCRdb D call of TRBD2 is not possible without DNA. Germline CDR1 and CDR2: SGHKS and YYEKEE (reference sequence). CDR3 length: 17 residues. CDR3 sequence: CASSLRLAGANTGELFF.

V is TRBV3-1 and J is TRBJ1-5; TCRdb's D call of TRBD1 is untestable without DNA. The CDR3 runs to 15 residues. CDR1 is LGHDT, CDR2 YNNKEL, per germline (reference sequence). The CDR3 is CASSQGGTVGQPQHF.

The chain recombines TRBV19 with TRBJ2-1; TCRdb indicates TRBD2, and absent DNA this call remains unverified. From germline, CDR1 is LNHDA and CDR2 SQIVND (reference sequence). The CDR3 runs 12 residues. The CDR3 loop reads CASTEAGDEQFF.

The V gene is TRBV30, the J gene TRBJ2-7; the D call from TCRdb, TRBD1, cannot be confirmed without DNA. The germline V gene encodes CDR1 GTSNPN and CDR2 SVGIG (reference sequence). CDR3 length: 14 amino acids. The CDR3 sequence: CAWNRGTGRDEQYF.

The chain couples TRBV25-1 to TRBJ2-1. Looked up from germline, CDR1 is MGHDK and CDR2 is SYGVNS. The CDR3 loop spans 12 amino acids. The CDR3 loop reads CASSDLGHEQFF.

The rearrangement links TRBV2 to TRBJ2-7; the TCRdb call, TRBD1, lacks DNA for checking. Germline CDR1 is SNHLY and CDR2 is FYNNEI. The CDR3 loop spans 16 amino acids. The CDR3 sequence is CASSPLGGQGHYEQYF.

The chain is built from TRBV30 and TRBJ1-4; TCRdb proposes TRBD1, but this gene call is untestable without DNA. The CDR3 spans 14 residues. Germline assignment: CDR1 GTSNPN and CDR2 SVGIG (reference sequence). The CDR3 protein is CAWSTGQIGEKLFF. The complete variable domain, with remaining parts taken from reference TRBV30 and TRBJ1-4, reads SQTIHQWPATLVQPVGSPLSLECTVEGTSNPNLYWYRQAAGRGLQLLFYSVGIGQISSEVPQNLSASRPQDRQFILSSKKLLLSDSGFYLCAWSTGQIGEKLFFGSGTQLSVL.

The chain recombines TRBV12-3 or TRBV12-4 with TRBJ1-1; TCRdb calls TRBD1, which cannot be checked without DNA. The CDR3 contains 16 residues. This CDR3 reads CASSPRQGPQNTEAFF.

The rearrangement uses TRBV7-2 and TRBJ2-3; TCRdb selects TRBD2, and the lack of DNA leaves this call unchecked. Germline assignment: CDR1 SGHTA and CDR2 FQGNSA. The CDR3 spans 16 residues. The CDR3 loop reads CASSPVGGGRPDTQYF.

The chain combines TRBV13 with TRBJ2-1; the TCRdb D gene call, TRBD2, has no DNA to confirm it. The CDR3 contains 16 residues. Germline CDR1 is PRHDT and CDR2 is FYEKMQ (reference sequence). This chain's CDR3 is CASSLGTSGRATEQFF.

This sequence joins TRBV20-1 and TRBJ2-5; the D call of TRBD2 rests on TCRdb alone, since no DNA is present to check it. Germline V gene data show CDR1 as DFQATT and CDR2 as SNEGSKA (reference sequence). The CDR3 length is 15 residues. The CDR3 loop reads CSAMWERASQETQYF.

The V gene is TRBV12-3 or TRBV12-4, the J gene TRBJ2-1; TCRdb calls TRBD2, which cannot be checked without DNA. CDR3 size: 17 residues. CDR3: CASSPVAGGPGQYEQFF.

This chain's CDR3 is CASSPRTSWEGEQFF. This rearrangement joins TRBV5-4 to TRBJ2-1; checking the TCRdb D call of TRBD2 is not possible without DNA. This CDR3 contains 15 residues. Germline assignment: CDR1 SGHNT and CDR2 YYREEE (reference sequence).

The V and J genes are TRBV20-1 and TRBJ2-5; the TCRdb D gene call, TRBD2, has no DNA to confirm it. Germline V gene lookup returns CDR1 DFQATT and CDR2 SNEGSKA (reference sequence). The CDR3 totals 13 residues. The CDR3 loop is CSARAGRTETQYF.

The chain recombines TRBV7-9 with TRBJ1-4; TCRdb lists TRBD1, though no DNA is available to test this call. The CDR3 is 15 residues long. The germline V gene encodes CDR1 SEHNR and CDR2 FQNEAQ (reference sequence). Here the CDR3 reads CASSMDDRTNEKLFF.

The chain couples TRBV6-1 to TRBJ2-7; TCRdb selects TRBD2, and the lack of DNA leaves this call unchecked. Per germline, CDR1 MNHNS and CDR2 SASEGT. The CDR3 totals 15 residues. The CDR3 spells CASSRGTSGSPQQYF.

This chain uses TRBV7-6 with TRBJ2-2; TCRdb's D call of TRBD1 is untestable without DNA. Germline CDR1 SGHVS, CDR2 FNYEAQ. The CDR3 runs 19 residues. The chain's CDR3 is CASSALVAGRLRGTGELFF.

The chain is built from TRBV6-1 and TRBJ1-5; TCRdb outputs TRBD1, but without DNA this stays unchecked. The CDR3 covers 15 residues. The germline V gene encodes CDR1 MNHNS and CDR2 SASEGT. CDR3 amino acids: CASSQGARSNQSQHF.

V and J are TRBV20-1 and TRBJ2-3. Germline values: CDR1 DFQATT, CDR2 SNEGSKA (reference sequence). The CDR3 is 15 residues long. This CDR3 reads CSASSEPDRTDTQYF.

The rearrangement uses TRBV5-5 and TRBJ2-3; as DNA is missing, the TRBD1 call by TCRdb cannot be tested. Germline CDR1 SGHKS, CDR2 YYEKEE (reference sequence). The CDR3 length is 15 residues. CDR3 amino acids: CASTISGQGLTTQYF.

CDR3 in amino acids: CASSQVANVGNEQFF. The chain is built from TRBV4-3 and TRBJ2-1; TCRdb's assignment of TRBD2 cannot be checked, as there is no DNA. The CDR3 spans 15 residues. Germline loops: CDR1 LGHNA, CDR2 YSLEER.

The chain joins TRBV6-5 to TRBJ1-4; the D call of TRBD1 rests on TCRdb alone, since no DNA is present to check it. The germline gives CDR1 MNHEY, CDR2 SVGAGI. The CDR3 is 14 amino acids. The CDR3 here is CASSNRGRDRKLFF.

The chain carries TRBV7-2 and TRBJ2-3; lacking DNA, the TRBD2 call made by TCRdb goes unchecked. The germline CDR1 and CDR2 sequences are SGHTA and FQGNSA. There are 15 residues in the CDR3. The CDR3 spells CASSGSSGFTDTQYF.

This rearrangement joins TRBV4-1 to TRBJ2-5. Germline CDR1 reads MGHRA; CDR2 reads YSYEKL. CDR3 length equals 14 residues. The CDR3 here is CASSQGPLGETQYF.

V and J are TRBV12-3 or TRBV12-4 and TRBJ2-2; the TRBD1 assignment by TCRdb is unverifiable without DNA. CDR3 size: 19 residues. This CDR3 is CASREGGVLPASDSGELFF.

CDR3 loop: CASSSSWGRSYEQYF. The V gene is TRBV28, the J gene TRBJ2-7; absent DNA, TCRdb's TRBD1 call cannot be checked. CDR1 MDHEN and CDR2 SYDVKM come from the germline V gene. This CDR3 is built from 15 residues.

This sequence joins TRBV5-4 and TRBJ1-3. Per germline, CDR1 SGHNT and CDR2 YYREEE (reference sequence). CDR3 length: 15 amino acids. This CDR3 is CASSPTPNTGNTIYF.